Detailed here is one TCR beta chain. Its target is unknown. Assay used: immunoSEQ multiplex PCR; TCRdb lists only in-frame clones, some missing. The sample has some 150,000 clones, approximately 90% seen once. This record belongs to a study of T cell responses to AZD1222 COVID-19 vaccine. Overall study findings and caveats: Donors in the cohort were predominantly white British and more often female, and clonal diversity was possibly underestimated.

The clonotype comes from an adult in good health. The input for sequencing was peripheral blood, taken on day 0 of MenACWY control vaccination.

The CDR3 sequence is CASSPPSTYNEQFF. CDR3 sequence (DNA): TGTGCCAGCAGCCCCCCCTCGACTTACAATGAGCAGTTCTTC. This sequence joins TRBV4-2 and TRBJ2-1; D remains ambiguous. Germline V lookup: CDR1 LGHNA, CDR2 YNFKEQ. CDR3 length: 14 residues. The V end lost 4 bases, the J end lost 4 bases, and 11 bases lay between the germline ends.